The entry below gives a single TCR beta chain sequence along with its context. There is no known antigen for this receptor. Base qualities are not at hand, and no much larger clone is one base apart. Genomic DNA was extracted from sorted cells for sequencing of the TCRbeta CDR3 region. TCRbeta CDR3 regions were sequenced using the immunoSEQ Assay. TCRdb provides this immuneACCESS table in a form limited to in-frame rearrangements. Some clones are lacking; in checked studies, under half of them reflect an unresolved V gene, and why the rest are absent is not known. The sample data list 90,000 to 100,000 clones, and 85% to 90% of these were observed just once. The top ten clones comprise roughly 0.16% of the sample. The data are from a study of OX40 agonist ivuxolimab in advanced cancers. Context from the whole study: Ivuxolimab was an agonistic, fully human IgG2 monoclonal antibody directed against OX40 (CD134), a costimulatory receptor. The paper describes the monotherapy dose-escalation part (N of about 47 patients) of the phase I trial of ivuxolimab. Partial responses occurred in three dose-escalation patients: two with cutaneous melanoma and one with hepatocellular carcinoma. Intravenous ivuxolimab was administered to patients every 2 weeks at six dose levels: 0.01, 0.1, 0.3, 1.5, 3 and 10 mg/kg. Peripheral TCRbeta sequencing aimed to test whether ivuxolimab altered TCR sequence diversity and caused clonal T-cell expansion. Of the approximately 53 patients in dose escalation, about 20 had hepatocellular carcinoma, approximately 15 had melanoma, 9 had renal cell carcinoma and 9 had head and neck cancer. A male proportion of 70% to 90% and a mean age of approximately 58 years, ranging from 23 to 79, were recorded for the dose-escalation cohort. Prior anti-PD-1, anti-PD-L1 or anti-CTLA-4 therapy was permitted, and 40% of dose-escalation patients had received checkpoint inhibitors.

Results and caveats for the whole study, not just this receptor: Partial responders in the 0.1-3.0 mg/kg groups had among the lowest normalized peripheral clonal expansion, especially among CD8+ T cells. After ivuxolimab, more expanded clones were found on average in CD8+ T cells than in CD4+ T cells. At doses of 0.1 to 3.0 mg/kg, clonal expansion of both CD4+ and CD8+ blood T cells was observed from baseline to week 6. The antigen specificity of the peripheral T cells that underwent clonal expansion was not determined. Low levels of normalized T-cell clonal expansion were also seen in some nonresponding patients.

Inclusive of the bounding cysteine and phenylalanine, the CDR3 is 15 residues long. Just CDR3 DNA is preserved here, 45 bases in frame from base 1. V is pared back by 9 bases and J by 0 bases, with 12 bases lying between the germline termini. CDR1 LNHDA and CDR2 SQIVND were looked up in the germline V gene (reference sequence). The trial excluded patients who had a history of autoimmune disease or were on systemic immunosuppression. Peripheral blood for TCR sequencing was drawn from every dose cohort at baseline, at cycle 4 day 1 and at cycle 7 day 1. The samples were drawn from a first-in-human, open-label, multicenter phase I dose-escalation trial of ivuxolimab. Adults with locally advanced or metastatic melanoma, renal cell, hepatocellular, or head and neck squamous cell carcinoma were enrolled in the trial. Before TCR sequencing, CD4+ and CD8+ T cells were separately sorted from peripheral blood.

Recombination linked TRBV19 to TRBJ2-6, with the D gene not clear enough to name. This material consisted of CD4+ or CD8+ T cells sorted from blood, taken in a trial of the OX40 agonist ivuxolimab. The clonotype comes from an adult with an advanced solid tumor such as melanoma, head and neck, liver or kidney cancer. Here is the DNA: TGTGCCAGCTCGATGCTCCCCTCTGGGGCCAACGTCCTGACTTTC. Translated, it reads CASSMLPSGANVLTF.